Sequencing of this TCR beta chain was carried out in a study of blood T cell repertoires in COVID-19 (dated by TCRdb to 2018 to 2020). Regarding the study in general: The collaborator samples originated in the United States, Italy and Spain and spanned the acute and convalescent phases of COVID-19. The prospective study material was composed of cDNA or gDNA derived from T cells, B-cell-depleted T cells, or PBMCs. Subjects who had been exposed to COVID-19, were actively infected with it, or had recovered from it provided the deeply sampled blood TCRbeta repertoires that made up the dataset. The repertoires were released in a freely available public database intended as a resource for research on the immune response to SARS-CoV-2. The samples were drawn from two sources: the first 160 participants of the ongoing ImmuneRACE study, and 1,200 or so subjects contributed by 6 global collaborators. A de-identified subject ID, COVID-19 status, age in years and sex were almost always included in the sample metadata. Where available, HLA class I and class II types were obtained from metadata supplied by the sample provider rather than from assay-based typing.

The study at large found these results: Clinical and demographic metadata were provided uncurated, with the amount varying by source and participant.

A second Seattle source provided samples from volunteer blood donors who had recovered from COVID-19. Each collaborating institution followed its own protocols to collect whole blood in K2EDTA tubes. Collaborator samples were shipped for TCRbeta analysis as frozen whole blood, isolated PBMCs, or DNA extracted from either sample type. V is cut back by 3 bases and J by 6 bases, with 12 bases in the junction unmatched. From the germline V gene (reference sequence), CDR1 is DFQATT and CDR2 is SNEGSKA. From cysteine to phenylalanine, the CDR3 is 16 amino acids long. The DNA shown is the 48-base CDR3, in frame from base 1. TCRbeta CDR3 regions were amplified from genomic DNA using the immunoSEQ Assay, a bias-controlled multiplex PCR. On the study's bioinformatics: Within the assay, amplification of reference gene primers was used to estimate how many nucleated cells each sample contained. To quantify the absolute abundance of each unique TCRbeta CDR3 rearrangement, sequence reads were collapsed and filtered. For each sample, productive Simpson clonality was calculated as the square root of Simpson's diversity index across productive rearrangements. Not all clones reach the TCRdb copy of this immuneACCESS table, which keeps in-frame sequences only. Checked studies attribute under half of the gap to unresolved V genes and leave the rest unexplained. Clone size and V and J calls were adopted from that table, with D and trimming inferred from the DNA. The sample profile shows about 280,000 clones; roughly 90% of them were found once. The ten largest clonotypes hold roughly 2.2% of the sample.

Note on this clone: Its target antigen remains unknown. There are no base qualities to consult, and no much larger clone falls within one base.

This chain joins TRBV20-1 to TRBJ2-7; 12 of the junction bases match TRBD2. The sequencing input was peripheral blood. The clonotype originates from a woman between 50 and 59 years old who had recovered from COVID-19. The CDR3 region has the sequence CSASPSGRAKSLEQYF. The nucleotides read TGCAGTGCTAGTCCTAGCGGGAGGGCGAAGAGTCTCGAGCAGTACTTC.